Following are 12 T cell receptor beta chains from one sample sequenced in a study of blood T cell repertoires in COVID-19. Clones were read by immunoSEQ multiplex PCR, and TCRdb kept only the in-frame ones, dropping some. Of approximately 50,000 clones in the sample, approximately 80% are singletons; the top ten hold 6.9%. Sequenced sample: peripheral blood. These receptors came from a man between 65 and 80 years old with active COVID-19.

V gene TRBV3-1 (or the pseudogene TRBV3-2) combines with J gene TRBJ2-3, with unresolved D. Trimming shortened V by 5 bases and J by 0 bases, and 3 bases separated the two germline ends. Germline CDR1 and CDR2: LGHDT and YNNKEL (reference sequence). CDR3 length: 12 amino acids. The CDR3 nucleotides are TGTGCCAGCAGCTCTAGCACAGATACGCAGTATTTT. Its protein is CASSSSTDTQYF.

The DNA for the CDR3 is TGTGCCAGCAGCGTAGGCCCAGGGGGCCCCTACGAGCAGTACTTC. As protein: CASSVGPGGPYEQYF. The chain recombines TRBV9 with TRBJ2-7; 8 bases are a match to TRBD1. V lost 0 bases to trimming and J lost 2 bases; unmatched junction nucleotides: 4. The length of the CDR3 is 15 residues. Germline V gene sequence: CDR1 SGDLS, CDR2 YYNGEE.

The V and J genes are TRBV18 and TRBJ2-7; D is perhaps TRBD2 (5 bases). V shed 6 bases and J shed 3 bases, with 15 bases lying between them. Germline CDR1 is KGHSH and CDR2 is LQKENI. This CDR3 is 14 amino acids long. The DNA of the CDR3 is TGTGCCAGCTCCCAACAGACTACCGTCTACGAGCAGTACTTC. Protein: CASSQQTTVYEQYF.

This clone was detected once. The J gene is TRBJ1-2, the V gene TRBV4-3, with no clear D. Trimming took off 1 base at V and 4 bases at J, with 7 bases between the two ends. The germline gives CDR1 LGHNA, CDR2 YSLEER. This CDR3 spans 13 amino acids. The CDR3 here is CASSQGNSYGYTF. CDR3 nucleotide sequence: TGCGCCAGCAGCCAAGGAAACAGCTATGGCTACACCTTC.

The J gene is TRBJ2-3, the V gene TRBV11-1; tentatively, D is TRBD2 (5 bases). This CDR3 spans 15 amino acids. The germline V and J ends were trimmed by 1 base and 7 bases, with 15 bases remaining between them. Germline assignment: CDR1 SGHAT and CDR2 FQDESV (reference sequence). The CDR3 nucleotides read TGTGCCAGCAGCTTAGAAGGCAGCGCCGGGAATACGCAGTATTTT. It specifies CASSLEGSAGNTQYF. The whole variable domain, filled in from reference TRBV11-1 and TRBJ2-3, reads EAEVAQSPRYKITEKSQAVAFWCDPISGHATLYWYRQILGQGPELLVQFQDESVVDDSQLPKDRFSAERLKGVDSTLKIQPAELGDSAMYLCASSLEGSAGNTQYFGPGTRLTVL.

This clone was seen more than once but under ten times. This chain connects TRBV6-6 to TRBJ2-7, with TRBD2 matching over 12 bases. V lost 2 bases, J lost 7 bases, and 6 bases stayed unmatched. Germline CDR1 is MNHNY and CDR2 is SVGAGI (reference sequence). The CDR3 extends over 15 amino acids. The CDR3 reads CASSYTSGGPGEQYF. For the CDR3, the DNA is TGTGCCAGCAGTTACACTAGCGGGGGGCCGGGTGAGCAGTACTTC.

The chain carries TRBV7-3 and TRBJ1-2; D remains unclear. The germline V gene encodes CDR1 SGHTA and CDR2 FQGTGA. Trimming took 2 bases from V and 0 from J, leaving 10 bases between them. The CDR3 extends over 15 amino acids. This chain's CDR3 is CASSLGPQTNYGYTF. The CDR3 DNA sequence: TGTGCCAGCAGCTTAGGGCCACAGACTAACTATGGCTACACCTTC.

This chain joins TRBV27 and TRBJ2-7; unclear D gene. Trimming stripped 6 bases from V and 3 bases from J, with 12 bases between. Germline-derived CDR1 and CDR2 are MNHEY and SMNVEV (reference sequence). The CDR3 is 13 residues long. CDR3 coding DNA: TGTGCCAGCAGCCCTAAGAGTTTCTACGAGCAGTACTTC. As protein: CASSPKSFYEQYF.

This chain joins TRBV6-5 and TRBJ2-7; 8 positions match TRBD1. V dropped 0 bases and J dropped 2; count of bases not matched to a gene: 6. The germline CDR1 and CDR2 sequences are MNHEY and SVGAGI. The CDR3 consists of 16 residues. The CDR3 region is CASSYSWTGTTYEQYF. DNA for the CDR3: TGTGCCAGCAGTTACTCGTGGACAGGGACCACCTACGAGCAGTACTTC.

This clone was recorded once. CDR3 DNA: TGTGCCAGCAGCCAAATGGCCCTAGCGGGGCGTACAGATACGCAGTATTTT. As protein: CASSQMALAGRTDTQYF. The V and J genes are TRBV3-1 (or the pseudogene TRBV3-2) and TRBJ2-3; 9 bases line up with TRBD2. Germline values: CDR1 LGHDT, CDR2 YNNKEL (reference sequence). The CDR3 length is 17 residues. The J segment lost 3 bases and the V segment lost 2 bases, leaving 9 bases of the junction unmatched.

On this clone: The germline gene is not matched at one end of the junction; a read error may be the cause. V and J are TRBV5-8 and TRBJ1-3; a weak D match, TRBD1 (6 bases). This CDR3 is 15 amino acids long. Germline assignment: CDR1 SGHTS and CDR2 YDEGEE. CDR3 sequence: CASSLQGISRNTIYF. The CDR3 DNA reads TGTGCCAGCAGCCTGCAGGGGATCTCTAGAAACACCATATATTTT.

The rearrangement joins TRBV5-1 to TRBJ2-1; TRBD2 agrees at 9 bases. After removal of 4 bases from V and 5 bases from J, the junction contained 7 bases not matched to a gene. The germline V gene encodes CDR1 SGHRS and CDR2 YFSETQ. The CDR3 is 15 amino acids. In DNA, the CDR3 is TGCGCCAGCAGCCCTGCGGGGGGGAGGAACAATGAGCAGTTCTTC. Protein product: CASSPAGGRNNEQFF. The whole variable domain, filled in from reference TRBV5-1 and TRBJ2-1, reads KAGVTQTPRYLIKTRGQQVTLSCSPISGHRSVSWYQQTPGQGLQFLFEYFSETQRNKGNFPGRFSGRQFSNSRSEMNVSTLELGDSALYLCASSPAGGRNNEQFFGPGTRLTVL.